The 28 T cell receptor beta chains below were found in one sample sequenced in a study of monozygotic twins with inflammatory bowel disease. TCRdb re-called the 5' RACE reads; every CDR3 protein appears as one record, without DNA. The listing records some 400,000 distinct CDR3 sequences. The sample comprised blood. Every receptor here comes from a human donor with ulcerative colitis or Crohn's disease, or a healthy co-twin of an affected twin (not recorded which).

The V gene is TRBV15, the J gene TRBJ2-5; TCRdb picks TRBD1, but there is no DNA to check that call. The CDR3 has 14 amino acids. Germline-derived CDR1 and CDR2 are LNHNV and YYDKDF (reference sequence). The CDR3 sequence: CATSREGRGETQYF. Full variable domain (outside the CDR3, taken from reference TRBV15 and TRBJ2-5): DAMVIQNPRYQVTQFGKPVTLSCSQTLNHNVMYWYQQKSSQAPKLLFHYYDKDFNNEADTPDNFQSRRPNTSFCFLDIRSPGLGDTAMYLCATSREGRGETQYFGPGTRLLVL.

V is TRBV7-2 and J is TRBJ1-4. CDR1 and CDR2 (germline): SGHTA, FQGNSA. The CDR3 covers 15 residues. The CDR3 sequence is CASSAHPWVGEKLFF.

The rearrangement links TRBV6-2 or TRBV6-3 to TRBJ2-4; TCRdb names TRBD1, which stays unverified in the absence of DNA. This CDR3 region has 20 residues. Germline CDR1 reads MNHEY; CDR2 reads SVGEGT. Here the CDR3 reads CASSYSMAGEAGDPKNIQYF.

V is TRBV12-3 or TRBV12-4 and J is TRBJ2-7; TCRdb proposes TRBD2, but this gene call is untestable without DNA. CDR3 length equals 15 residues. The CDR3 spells CASSLRQLAGYEQYF.

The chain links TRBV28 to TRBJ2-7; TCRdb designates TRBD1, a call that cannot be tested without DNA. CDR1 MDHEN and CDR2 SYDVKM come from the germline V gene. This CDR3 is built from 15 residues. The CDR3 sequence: CASSLPGQGSSEQYF. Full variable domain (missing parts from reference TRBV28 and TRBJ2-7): DVKVTQSSRYLVKRTGEKVFLECVQDMDHENMFWYRQDPGLGLRLIYFSYDVKMKEKGDIPEGYSVSREKKERFSLILESASTNQTSMYLCASSLPGQGSSEQYFGPGTRLTVT.

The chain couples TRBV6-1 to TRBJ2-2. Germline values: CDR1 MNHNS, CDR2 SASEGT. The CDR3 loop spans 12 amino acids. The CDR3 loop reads CASRDPPWELFF.

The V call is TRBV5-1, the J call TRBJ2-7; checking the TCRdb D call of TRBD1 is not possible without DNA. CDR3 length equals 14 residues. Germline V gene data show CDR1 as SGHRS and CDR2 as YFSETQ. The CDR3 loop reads CASSAGQGVHEQYF.

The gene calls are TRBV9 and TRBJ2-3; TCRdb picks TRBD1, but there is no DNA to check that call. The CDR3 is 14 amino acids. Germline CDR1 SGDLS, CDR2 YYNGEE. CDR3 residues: CASSVGGAPDTQYF.

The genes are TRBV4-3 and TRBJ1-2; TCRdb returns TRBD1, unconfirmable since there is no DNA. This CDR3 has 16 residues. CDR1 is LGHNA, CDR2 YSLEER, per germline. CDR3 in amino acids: CASSQDRDRGLVGYTF.

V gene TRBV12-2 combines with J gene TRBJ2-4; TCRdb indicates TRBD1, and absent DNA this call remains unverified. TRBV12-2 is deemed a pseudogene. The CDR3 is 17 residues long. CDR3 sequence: CASRLTGQGIAKNIQYF.

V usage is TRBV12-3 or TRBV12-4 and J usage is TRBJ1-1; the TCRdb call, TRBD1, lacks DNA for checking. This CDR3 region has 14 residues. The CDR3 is CASSQADRVTEAFF.

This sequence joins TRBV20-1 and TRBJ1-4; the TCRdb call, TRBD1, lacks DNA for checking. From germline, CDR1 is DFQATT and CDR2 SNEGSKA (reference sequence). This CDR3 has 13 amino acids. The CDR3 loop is CSALGQNNEKLFF.

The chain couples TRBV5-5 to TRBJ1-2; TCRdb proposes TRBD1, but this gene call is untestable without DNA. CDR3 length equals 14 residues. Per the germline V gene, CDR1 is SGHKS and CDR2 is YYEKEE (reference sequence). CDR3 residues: CAGSSAGGNYGYTF.

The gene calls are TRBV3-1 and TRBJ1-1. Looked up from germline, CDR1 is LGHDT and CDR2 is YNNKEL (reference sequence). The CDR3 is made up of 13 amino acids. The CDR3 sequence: CASSLMGTTEAFF.

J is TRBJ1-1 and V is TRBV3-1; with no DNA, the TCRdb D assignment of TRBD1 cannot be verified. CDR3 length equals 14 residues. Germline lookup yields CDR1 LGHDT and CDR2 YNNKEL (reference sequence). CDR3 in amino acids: CASSRGGFDTEAFF.

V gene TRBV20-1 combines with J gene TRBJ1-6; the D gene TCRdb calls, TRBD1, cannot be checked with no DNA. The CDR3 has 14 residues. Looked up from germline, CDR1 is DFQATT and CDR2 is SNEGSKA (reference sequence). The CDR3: CSVPRDTHNSPLHF.

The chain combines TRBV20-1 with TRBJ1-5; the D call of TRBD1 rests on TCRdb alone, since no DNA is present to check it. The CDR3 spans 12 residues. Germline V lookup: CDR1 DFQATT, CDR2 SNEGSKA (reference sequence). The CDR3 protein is CSALQGLQPQHF.

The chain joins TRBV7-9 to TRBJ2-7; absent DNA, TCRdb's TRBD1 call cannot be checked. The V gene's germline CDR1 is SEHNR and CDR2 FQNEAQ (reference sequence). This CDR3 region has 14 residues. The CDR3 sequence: CAPDALGPPYEQYF.

CDR3 loop: CSARDRFNEKLFF. The chain employs TRBV20-1 and TRBJ1-4; TCRdb reports TRBD1, a call that lacks DNA to check it against. Germline V gene sequence: CDR1 DFQATT, CDR2 SNEGSKA (reference sequence). This CDR3 has 13 amino acids.

CDR3 residues: CATTLGSALRSPLHF. This chain joins TRBV6-1 and TRBJ1-6. Germline lookup yields CDR1 MNHNS and CDR2 SASEGT. CDR3 length: 15 residues.

This chain's CDR3 is CASTPWEEETQYF. V is TRBV7-6 and J is TRBJ2-5. Germline CDR1 is SGHVS and CDR2 is FNYEAQ. The length of the CDR3 is 13 residues.

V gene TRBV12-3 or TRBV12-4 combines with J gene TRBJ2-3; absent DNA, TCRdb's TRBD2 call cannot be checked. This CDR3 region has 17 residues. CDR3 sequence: CASSLALSGGAGDTQYF.

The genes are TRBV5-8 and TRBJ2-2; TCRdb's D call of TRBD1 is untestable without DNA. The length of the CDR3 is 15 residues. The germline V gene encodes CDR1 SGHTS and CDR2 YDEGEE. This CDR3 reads CASSIRTGITGELFF. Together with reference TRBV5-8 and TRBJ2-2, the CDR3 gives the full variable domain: EAGVTQSPTHLIKTRGQQATLRCSPISGHTSVYWYQQALGLGLQFLLWYDEGEERNRGNFPPRFSGRQFPNYSSELNVNALELEDSALYLCASSIRTGITGELFFGEGSRLTVL.

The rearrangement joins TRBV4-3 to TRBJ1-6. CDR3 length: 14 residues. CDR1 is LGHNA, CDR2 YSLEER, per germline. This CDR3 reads CASSQAMWKSPLHF.

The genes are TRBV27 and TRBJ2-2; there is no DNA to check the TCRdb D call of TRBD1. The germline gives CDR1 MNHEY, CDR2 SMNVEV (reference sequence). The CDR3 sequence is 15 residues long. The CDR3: CASSHREESTGELFF.

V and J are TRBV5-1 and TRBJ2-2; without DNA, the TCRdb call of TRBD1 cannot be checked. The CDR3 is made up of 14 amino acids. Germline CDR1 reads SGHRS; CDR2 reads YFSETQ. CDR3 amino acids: CASSLGQGTGELFF.

The CDR3 loop reads CSARGGDSSYNEQFF. V gene TRBV20-1 combines with J gene TRBJ2-1; the TRBD1 assignment by TCRdb is unverifiable without DNA. CDR1 and CDR2 from the germline V gene are DFQATT and SNEGSKA (reference sequence). The CDR3 extends over 15 amino acids.

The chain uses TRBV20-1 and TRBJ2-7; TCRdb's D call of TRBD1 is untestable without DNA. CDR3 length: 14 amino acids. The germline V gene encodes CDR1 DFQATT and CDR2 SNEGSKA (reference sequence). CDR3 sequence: CSARPGQGGYEQYF.